Listed here are 26 T cell receptor beta chains from one sample, sequenced in a study of identical twins. TCRdb redid the calling of the 5' RACE reads with MiXCR, one entry per CDR3 protein. The profile covers around 470,000 distinct CDR3 sequences, with about 14% appearing a single time and around 0.48% taken by the ten largest. The same specimen was also included in a second study, on yellow fever vaccine responses in identical twins.

Sequencing was done on a sample of CD4+ T cells sorted from blood. These receptors all stem from a young woman in good health.

V and J are TRBV29-1 and TRBJ1-5; D might be TRBD1 (5 bases). V was clipped by 4 bases and J by 4 bases, with 20 bases between them. The CDR3 loop spans 16 amino acids. Per germline, CDR1 SQVTM and CDR2 ANQGSEA. CDR3 sequence (DNA): TGCAGCGTTGTAACGGGGCCTGCGGGAATGAATCAGCCCCAGCATTTT. Protein: CSVVTGPAGMNQPQHF.

The chain joins TRBV7-9 to TRBJ2-7, with D perhaps TRBD1 (5 bases). Looked up from germline, CDR1 is SEHNR and CDR2 is FQNEAQ (reference sequence). The CDR3 length is 16 residues. Trimming removed 2 bases from V and 7 bases from J, with 21 bases in between. This CDR3 is CASSLPDSDILNEQYF. CDR3 sequence (DNA): TGTGCCAGCAGCTTACCCGACAGCGATATCCTAAATGAGCAGTACTTC.

A few counts support this clonotype. This CDR3 reads CASSIRGSGANVLTF. The CDR3 DNA reads TGTGCCAGCAGCATTAGGGGCTCTGGGGCCAACGTCCTGACTTTC. The chain links TRBV27 to TRBJ2-6; a possible D gene is TRBD1 (5 bases). Germline CDR1 MNHEY, CDR2 SMNVEV (reference sequence). This CDR3 comprises 15 residues. V lost 6 bases, J lost 0 bases, and 9 bases lay in between. The whole variable domain, remainder taken from reference TRBV27 and TRBJ2-6, is EAQVTQNPRYLITVTGKKLTVTCSQNMNHEYMSWYRQDPGLGLRQIYYSMNVEVTDKGDVPEGYKVSRKEKRNFPLILESPSPNQTSLYFCASSIRGSGANVLTFGAGSRLTVL.

The chain combines TRBV21-1 with TRBJ2-3. TRBV21-1 is recorded as a pseudogene. This CDR3 has 12 residues. The CDR3 is CASSKAGDTQYF. CDR3 DNA sequence: TGTGCCAGCAGCAAAGCTGGAGATACGCAGTATTTT.

This clonotype appeared a few times. The CDR3 DNA reads TGTGCCAGCAGCAGGATAACTAATGAAAAACTGTTTTTT. It codes for CASSRITNEKLFF. This chain links TRBV6-1 with TRBJ1-4; no clear D gene. Trimming took off 6 bases at V and 1 base at J, with 6 bases between the two ends. Germline loops: CDR1 MNHNS, CDR2 SASEGT. The CDR3 runs to 13 residues.

V is TRBV11-2 and J is TRBJ2-3; no clear D gene. Per the germline V gene, CDR1 is SGHAT and CDR2 is FQNNGV. Trimming removed 5 bases at V and 0 bases at J, with 18 bases between. CDR3 length: 17 amino acids. CDR3: CASSARESPGSTDTQYF. CDR3 in DNA: TGTGCCAGCAGCGCGCGTGAGAGCCCAGGTAGCACAGATACGCAGTATTTT.

This clonotype was observed at least ten times. The V gene is TRBV28, the J gene TRBJ2-2; 7 positions agree with TRBD2. CDR1 and CDR2 from the germline V gene are MDHEN and SYDVKM. CDR3 length: 16 amino acids. Trimming took 7 bases from V and 0 from J; bases not matched to a gene: 8. CDR3 region: CASTWSGAPNTGELFF. In nucleotides, the CDR3 is TGTGCCAGCACCTGGAGCGGGGCCCCGAACACCGGGGAGCTGTTTTTT.

This clonotype was counted a few times. The chain is built from TRBV6-1 and TRBJ1-6; the D gene is possibly TRBD1 (5 bases). The germline V gene has CDR1 MNHNS and CDR2 SASEGT. The CDR3 extends over 13 amino acids. With 8 bases removed from V and 6 bases from J, the gap between germline ends came to 11 bases. CDR3: CASHQGTNSPLHF. In DNA form, the CDR3 reads TGTGCCAGCCATCAGGGTACTAATTCACCCCTCCACTTT.

To note about this clonotype: A much larger clone is a single base away; this may be a read error. The chain's CDR3 is CVSSLAGRTSYEQYF. In DNA, the CDR3 is TGCGTCAGCAGCTTGGCTGGCAGGACCAGCTACGAGCAGTACTTC. The V call is TRBV5-1, the J call TRBJ2-7; no definite D call. Germline assignment: CDR1 SGHRS and CDR2 YFSETQ. The CDR3 spans 15 residues.

This clonotype was picked up one time. This chain links TRBV20-1 with TRBJ2-7; the D gene could be TRBD1 or TRBD2 (5 bases each). V shed 6 bases and J shed 2 bases, with 14 bases lying between them. CDR1 and CDR2 (germline): DFQATT, SNEGSKA (reference sequence). This CDR3 has 13 amino acids. CDR3 protein: CSAPGRGTYEQYF. DNA of the CDR3: TGCAGTGCGCCGGGACGAGGAACCTACGAGCAGTACTTC.

The chain employs TRBV29-1 and TRBJ2-1; 8 bases match TRBD2. Trimming removed 6 bases from V and 6 bases from J; junction bases left unmatched: 7. CDR3 size: 13 residues. CDR1 is SQVTM and CDR2 is ANQGSEA in the germline V gene. Written as DNA, the CDR3 is TGCAGCGTGGAGGGACTAGTAGCCAATGAGCAGTTCTTC. Amino acid sequence: CSVEGLVANEQFF.

This clonotype came up a few times. A junction boundary mismatches the germline segment, possibly from a read error. J is TRBJ2-1 and V is TRBV7-8; 12 nucleotides agree with TRBD2. The CDR3 contains 20 residues. Looked up from germline, CDR1 is SGHVS and CDR2 is FQNEAQ. In nucleotides, the CDR3 is TGTGCCAGCAGCATAGCAGGGGCCGTTACCGGGACTAGCGGGTCGAATGAGCAGTTCTTC. Protein sequence: CASSIAGAVTGTSGSNEQFF.

This clonotype was seen at least ten times. CDR3 nucleotides: TGCGCCAGCAGCCCCCGGGACCGGAACACCGGGGAGCTGTTTTTT. Its translation is CASSPRDRNTGELFF. The gene calls are TRBV5-1 and TRBJ2-2, with D perhaps given as TRBD1 or TRBD2 (5 bases each). This CDR3 region has 15 residues. Deletions cut 4 bases from V and 1 base from J, with 11 bases between. In germline, CDR1 is SGHRS, CDR2 YFSETQ.

The rearrangement uses TRBV12-3 or TRBV12-4 and TRBJ2-5, with D perhaps matching TRBD1 (6 bases). Trimming removed 4 bases from V and 4 bases from J, with 7 bases in between. The CDR3 has 12 residues. The CDR3 DNA is TGTGCCAGCAGTTGGGGGCGAGAGACCCAGTACTTC. It codes for CASSWGRETQYF.

Many counts were recorded for this clonotype. This chain uses TRBV27 with TRBJ2-1; D tentatively fits TRBD1 or TRBD2 (6 bases each). The CDR3 consists of 16 residues. Germline loops: CDR1 MNHEY, CDR2 SMNVEV (reference sequence). Trimming took 6 bases from V and 2 from J, leaving 17 bases between them. CDR3 amino acids: CASSLGGSRTYNEQFF. DNA for the CDR3: TGTGCCAGCAGCCTAGGGGGGAGTCGGACCTACAATGAGCAGTTCTTC.

The chain has TRBV7-3 and TRBJ2-3, with unresolved D. The V end was cut by 4 bases, the J end by 3 bases, with 8 bases between. The CDR3 is made up of 13 amino acids. Per the germline V gene, CDR1 is SGHTA and CDR2 is FQGTGA. The CDR3 here is CASSSDGTDTQYF. Written as DNA, the CDR3 is TGTGCCAGCAGCTCGGACGGTACAGATACGCAGTATTTT.

V and J are TRBV3-1 and TRBJ2-1; 8 positions match TRBD2. Germline CDR1 reads LGHDT; CDR2 reads YNNKEL (reference sequence). V lost 4 bases to trimming and J lost 2 bases; unmatched junction nucleotides: 4. The CDR3 covers 15 residues. CDR3 sequence reads: CASSPILAAYNEQFF. The DNA of the CDR3 is TGTGCCAGCAGCCCCATACTAGCGGCCTACAATGAGCAGTTCTTC.

This clonotype has more than one count but fewer than ten. V gene TRBV12-3 or TRBV12-4 combines with J gene TRBJ2-5; 7 nucleotides agree with TRBD2. The CDR3 covers 15 residues. V shed 1 base, J shed 3 bases, and the junction held 5 bases outside the gene matches. CDR3 coding DNA: TGTGCCAGCAGTTTAGGGGAGGGGTTGGAAGAGACCCAGTACTTC. It yields the protein CASSLGEGLEETQYF.

A few counts support this clonotype. The rearrangement uses TRBV6-1 and TRBJ2-7, with TRBD1 matching 11 bases. This CDR3 is built from 15 residues. The V segment lost 8 bases and the J segment 3 bases; nucleotides outside the gene matches: 9. Germline values: CDR1 MNHNS, CDR2 SASEGT. CDR3 residues: CASGRLGTGGYEQYF. As DNA, the CDR3 is TGTGCCAGCGGCCGTCTCGGGACAGGGGGCTACGAGCAGTACTTC.

This clonotype has ten or more counts. The chain is built from TRBV12-3 or TRBV12-4 and TRBJ2-3; no definite D call. This CDR3 comprises 13 residues. The V end lost 5 bases, the J end lost 3 bases, and 9 bases lay between the germline ends. CDR3 sequence: CASSRLLTDTQYF. CDR3 coding DNA: TGTGCCAGCAGTCGACTCCTAACAGATACGCAGTATTTT.

This clonotype was counted only a few times. This chain links TRBV29-1 with TRBJ2-1, with 9 bases fitting TRBD2. There are 14 residues in the CDR3. J was trimmed by 0 bases and V by 7 bases; bases with no gene match: 4. CDR1 is SQVTM, CDR2 ANQGSEA, per germline. CDR3 in DNA: TGCAGCGCTAAGCGGGGGGACTCCTACAATGAGCAGTTCTTC. This gives the protein CSAKRGDSYNEQFF.

The chain couples TRBV24-1 to TRBJ2-2, with D hard to call. The CDR3 spans 14 residues. The V end lost 5 bases, the J end lost 2 bases, and 8 bases lay between the germline ends. The germline gives CDR1 KGHDR, CDR2 SFDVKD. For the CDR3, the DNA is TGTGCCACCAGTGCCCTGATTAACACCGGGGAGCTGTTTTTT. Translation gives CATSALINTGELFF.

This clonotype was counted only a few times. The rearrangement uses TRBV6-1 and TRBJ1-1; TRBD1 is a possible D gene (6 bases). The CDR3 runs 15 residues. Trimming removed 5 bases from V and 5 bases from J, with 18 bases in between. Germline V lookup: CDR1 MNHNS, CDR2 SASEGT. CDR3 nucleotide sequence: TGTGCCAGCAGTCCACGGGGGGCGGGGAGGACTGAAGCTTTCTTT. As protein: CASSPRGAGRTEAFF.

This clonotype was recorded at least ten times. The V and J genes are TRBV12-3 or TRBV12-4 and TRBJ2-1; tentatively, D is TRBD1 (5 bases). Trimming cost V 3 bases and J 5 bases, with 8 bases left between them. The CDR3 runs to 13 residues. CDR3 amino acids: CASSFSRDNEQFF. CDR3 sequence (DNA): TGTGCCAGCAGTTTTTCCAGGGACAATGAGCAGTTCTTC.

The gene calls are TRBV12-3 or TRBV12-4 and TRBJ2-2; TRBD1 agrees at 8 bases. Losses at the gene ends were 8 bases for V and 6 bases for J; bases not matched to a gene: 8. This CDR3 contains 14 residues. This chain's CDR3 is CASGDSRGPGELFF. Here the CDR3 DNA reads TGTGCCAGCGGGGACTCCAGGGGGCCCGGGGAGCTGTTTTTT.

This clonotype was seen repeatedly, ten times or more. The chain is built from TRBV7-9 and TRBJ2-3; the match to TRBD2 covers 8 bases. Trimming took 3 bases from V and 2 from J; bases not matched to a gene: 7. This CDR3 has 16 amino acids. Germline values: CDR1 SEHNR, CDR2 FQNEAQ (reference sequence). The CDR3 spells CASSFQSGGSTDTQYF. The CDR3 DNA sequence: TGTGCCAGCAGCTTTCAATCGGGAGGGTCCACAGATACGCAGTATTTT.